This record looks at one TCR beta chain sequence and its context. Its specificity is unknown. The entry originates in a study of cytomegalovirus exposure and HLA in healthy donors. The study, taken as a whole, reports: There were a few CMV-associated chains whose specificity for CMV antigens was confirmed in vitro. The tendency of first-cohort TCR clusters to co-occur in the 120 or so validation repertoires emerged from a later analysis. The investigators catalogued 150 to 200 TCR beta chains as cytomegalovirus-associated. The classifier reportedly diagnosed cytomegalovirus status with high sensitivity and specificity.

Clones were sequenced by immunoSEQ multiplex PCR, and TCRdb holds only the in-frame ones, with some missing. The repertoire consists of about 130,000 clones, with 85% to 90% occurring once and the leading ten covering approximately 1.5%. V lost 4 bases, J lost 0 bases, and 12 bases stayed unmatched. Germline CDR1 SQVTM, CDR2 ANQGSEA. This CDR3 is 18 amino acids long. This receptor was taken from a man aged 25-40 years in good health and CMV-seronegative. Sample: PBMCs. The chain recombines TRBV29-1 with TRBJ2-1; 10 bases agree with TRBD2. The CDR3 sequence: CSVVMLAGGRSSYNEQFF. The CDR3 DNA reads TGCAGCGTTGTGATGTTAGCGGGAGGAAGGAGCTCCTACAATGAGCAGTTCTTC.